Listed below are T cell receptor beta chains from one sample, sequenced in a study of Graves' ophthalmopathy and Graves' hyperthyroidism. Each CDR3 protein gets one entry after TCRdb re-called the multiplex PCR reads with MiXCR. The sample lists hundreds of thousands of distinct CDR3 sequences, around 40% occurring once. The sequenced material came from peripheral blood. All receptors derive from an adult man with Graves' ophthalmopathy. The CDR3 runs from the conserved cysteine through the conserved F or W. Each record gives: clone size, J gene, V gene, D gene, CDR3 DNA, CDR3 protein. A D gene is named only where the DNA matches it firmly. Rows may omit the clone size; those that give it use once, few, many or a size class.

>.|TRBJ1-3|TRBV25-1|.
TGTGCCAGCAGTGTCCAACAGGGTCCCGGAAACACCATATATTTT
CASSVQQGPGNTIYF
>.|TRBJ2-2|TRBV4-3|TRBD2
TGCGCCAGCAGCCAGTCTCCTAGCGGGAGTTCCGGCACCGGGGAGCTGTTTTTT
CASSQSPSGSSGTGELFF
>once|TRBJ1-1|TRBV20-1|.
TGCAATGCTAGAGACCCGGGGAGGGAGGCTGAAGCTTTCTTT
CNARDPGREAEAFF
>.|TRBJ2-1|TRBV20-1|TRBD1
TGCAGTGCCTTACGGGACAGGGGGGGCAATGAGCAGTTCTTC
CSALRDRGGNEQFF
>few|TRBJ2-5|TRBV14|.
TGTGCCAGCAGCCAAGACGGGAGTAGCCAAGAGACCCAGTACTTC
CASSQDGSSQETQYF
>.|TRBJ1-4|TRBV25-1|.
TGTGCCAGCAGCTCGGGTTCCGCGGCTAATGAAAAACTGTTTTTT
CASSSGSAANEKLFF
>.|TRBJ2-5|TRBV11-2|TRBD1
TGTGCCAGCAGACCTAGTGGGACAGGGAGTGGGGAGACCCAATACTTC
CASRPSGTGSGETQYF
>.|TRBJ1-5|TRBV24-1|.
TGTGCCCAAAGGAATCGGGGCAATCAGCCCCAGCATTTT
CAQRNRGNQPQHF
>.|TRBJ2-7|TRBV19|.
TGTGCCAGTAGTGACATGACAGGGACTTACGAGCAGTACTTC
CASSDMTGTYEQYF
>.|TRBJ1-5|TRBV2|TRBD1
TGTGCCAGCAGTGAGGGACAGAAAAATCAGCCCCAGCATTTT
CASSEGQKNQPQHF
>.|TRBJ1-2|TRBV29-1|.
TGCAGCTTGATGTCAGGGGCTAACTATGGCTACACCTTC
CSLMSGANYGYTF
>few|TRBJ2-7|TRBV7-2|TRBD1
TGTGCCAGCAGCTTAGGGACAGGGGTCTACTTC
CASSLGTGVYF
>.|TRBJ2-6|TRBV10-3|.
TGTGCCATCAGTGGCGGGACAGCTGGGGCCAACGTCCTGACTTTC
CAISGGTAGANVLTF
>.|TRBJ1-4|TRBV10-3|.
TGTGCCATCAGTGAGGGGGGCGTTGATGAAAAACTGTTTTTT
CAISEGGVDEKLFF
>.|TRBJ2-7|TRBV20-1|TRBD2
TGCAGTGCTAGGTCTCTTAGCGGGAATCCCTACGAGCAGTACTTC
CSARSLSGNPYEQYF
>.|TRBJ1-1|TRBV19|.
TGTGCCAGTAGTATAGGGCACAGGTCGAAAGGTCAGGACACTGAAGCTTTCTTT
CASSIGHRSKGQDTEAFF
>many|TRBJ2-3|TRBV2|.
TGTGCCAGCAGTGGTGGGGGGGATACGCAGTATTTT
CASSGGGDTQYF
>few|TRBJ2-7|TRBV7-2|TRBD1
TGTGCCAGCAGCAAAGGGGACAGATCCTACGAGCAGTACTTC
CASSKGDRSYEQYF
>.|TRBJ2-5|TRBV11-2|.
TGTGCCAGCAGCCGGAATACATTAACACCTCAAGAGACCCAGTACTTC
CASSRNTLTPQETQYF
>few|TRBJ1-3|TRBV7-6|.
TGTGCCAGCAGCTATAGGAGCGGGGTTTACTCTGGAAACACCATATATTTT
CASSYRSGVYSGNTIYF
>once|TRBJ2-5|TRBV29-1|.
TGCAGCTTAGGATCCGGGCTCGGGGAGACCCAGTACTTC
CSLGSGLGETQYF
>many|TRBJ1-6|TRBV7-8|.
TGTGCCAGCAGCTTAACGGACTCACCCCTCCACTTT
CASSLTDSPLHF
>many|TRBJ1-1|TRBV14|.
TGTGCCAGCAGCCTACTGACAGCGAACACTGAAGCTTTCTTT
CASSLLTANTEAFF
>.|TRBJ2-5|TRBV2|.
TGTGCCAGCAGTGCTTACAGGGAGACCCAGTACTTC
CASSAYRETQYF
>.|TRBJ2-2|TRBV2|TRBD1
TGTGCCAGCCGCAAGGGCGACAGGGGCACCGGGGAGCTGTTTTTT
CASRKGDRGTGELFF
>many|TRBJ2-7|TRBV20-1|.
TGCAGTGCTAGCCTTAGCGGCTTCACCTACGAGCAGTACTTC
CSASLSGFTYEQYF
>.|TRBJ2-5|TRBV7-9|.
TGCGCCAGCAGCCAAGTCTCCGGGACGCCCTTAGGGGAGACCCAGTACTTC
CASSQVSGTPLGETQYF
>many|TRBJ1-3|TRBV9|.
TGTGCCAGCAGCGTCCCACCGGGGTACACCATATATTTT
CASSVPPGYTIYF
>.|TRBJ2-7|TRBV12-3/TRBV12-4|.
TGTGCCAGCACTAAAGACCCCCCGGACAGCGCCTACGAGCAGTACTTC
CASTKDPPDSAYEQYF
>few|TRBJ1-1|TRBV2|.
TGTGCCAGCAGTCACAACAAGGGAGGGATCACTGAAGCTTTCTTT
CASSHNKGGITEAFF
>.|TRBJ2-7|TRBV7-2|.
TGTGCCAGCAGCTTCGGTGGGGCACCTCCTTACGAGCAGTACTTC
CASSFGGAPPYEQYF
>.|TRBJ1-1|TRBV28|.
TGTGCCAGCAGTTTACTAAGGGGTGAAGCTTTCTTT
CASSLLRGEAFF
>many|TRBJ1-5|TRBV7-2|.
TGTGCCAGCAGCTTTGGACGGACTCGTTCAAGCAATCAGCCCCAGCATTTT
CASSFGRTRSSNQPQHF
>once|TRBJ2-3|TRBV7-6|.
TGTGCCAGCAAAGGTCCTAGCACAGATACGCAGTATTTT
CASKGPSTDTQYF
>.|TRBJ1-5|TRBV12-3/TRBV12-4|.
TGTGCCAGCAGTTTTTCAGGGATCGGGCAGCCCCAGCATTTT
CASSFSGIGQPQHF
>.|TRBJ2-5|TRBV6-5|TRBD1
TGTGCCAGCAGTGAGACAGGGGGTTTGGCTCAAGAGACCCAGTACTTC
CASSETGGLAQETQYF
>.|TRBJ1-1|TRBV29-1|.
TGCAGCGTTGAGTCAGGGGATAGAGCTTTCTTT
CSVESGDRAFF
>many|TRBJ1-1|TRBV12-3/TRBV12-4|.
TGTGCCAGCAGCCATGACAGGTGGAACACTGAAGCTTTCTTT
CASSHDRWNTEAFF
>.|TRBJ1-5|TRBV20-1|TRBD1
TGCAGTGCTAGTAGGACAGGGGGCGGTCAGCCCCAGCATTTT
CSASRTGGGQPQHF
>.|TRBJ1-1|TRBV10-2|.
TGCGCCAGCAGGGGACCGCGCATGAACACTGAAGCTTTCTTT
CASRGPRMNTEAFF
>many|TRBJ1-5|TRBV7-9|.
TGTGCCAGCAGCTTAGAAGGCACAAACCGTTATTTT
CASSLEGTNRYF
>many|TRBJ1-1|TRBV20-1|.
TGCAGTGCTAGCGCCCTCCAGGTTTCATTCACTGAAGCTTTCTTT
CSASALQVSFTEAFF
>.|TRBJ1-3|TRBV7-9|.
TGTGCCAGCAGCTTAATGAGGTTCTCTGGAAACACCATATATTTT
CASSLMRFSGNTIYF
>.|TRBJ2-5|TRBV7-9|TRBD1
TGTGCCAGCAGCTTGTTAGGGGGCACGGCAGAGACCCAGTACTTC
CASSLLGGTAETQYF
>.|TRBJ2-4|TRBV7-9|.
TGTGCCAGCAGCTCATCCACAGGGCTAGCCAAAAACATTCAGTACTTC
CASSSSTGLAKNIQYF
>many|TRBJ2-7|TRBV20-1|TRBD1
TGCAGTGTTCCGGGACAGGGTCCCTCCGGGGGCGAGCAGTACTTC
CSVPGQGPSGGEQYF
>few|TRBJ2-5|TRBV12-3/TRBV12-4|.
TGTGCCAGCAGTCAACAGGGGGGGAAGACCCAGTACTTC
CASSQQGGKTQYF